Sequencing of this T cell receptor beta chain was carried out in a study of blood T cells in healthy people across ages. Findings of the study overall: Any conclusive comparison of naive versus antigen-experienced cells was prevented by using unsorted PBMCs.

Next came a second PCR, run for about 6 to 12 cycles, which used a sample-barcoded 5' primer along with a J-beta primer mix. TCRdb passed the 5' RACE reads through MiXCR, listing each CDR3 protein once. The profile shows hundreds of thousands of distinct CDR3 sequences, roughly 32% of them singletons. Donation came from healthy Caucasian individuals in Russia who were aged roughly 6 to 95. Isolated per sample were at least 7 million PBMCs. Concerning this clonotype itself: Its target is unknown.

The V gene lost 1 base and the J gene lost 1 base, with 8 bases spanning the gap. The CDR3 consists of 14 residues. Germline CDR1 is SGHRS and CDR2 is YFSETQ. V and J are TRBV5-1 and TRBJ1-1; D call uncertain. This sequence was found in a woman older than 75 in good health. Sequences were obtained from blood. As DNA, the CDR3 is TGCGCCAGCAGCTTGCTCGGGTCGAACACTGAAGCTTTCTTT. This encodes CASSLLGSNTEAFF.